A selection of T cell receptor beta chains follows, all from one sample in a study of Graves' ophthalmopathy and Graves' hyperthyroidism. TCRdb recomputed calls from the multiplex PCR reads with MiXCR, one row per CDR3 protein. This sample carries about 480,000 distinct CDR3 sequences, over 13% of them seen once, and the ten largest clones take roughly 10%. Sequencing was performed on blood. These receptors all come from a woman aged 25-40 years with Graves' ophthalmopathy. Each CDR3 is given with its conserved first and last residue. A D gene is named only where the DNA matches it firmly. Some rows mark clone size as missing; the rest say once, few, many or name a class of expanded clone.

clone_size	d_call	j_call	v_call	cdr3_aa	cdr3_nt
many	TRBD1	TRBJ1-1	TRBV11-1	CASSSLPGTANTEAFF	TGTGCCAGCAGCTCACTCCCTGGGACAGCGAACACTGAAGCTTTCTTT
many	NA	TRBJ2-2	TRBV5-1	CASSFIVNTGELFF	TGCGCCAGCAGCTTTATCGTGAACACCGGGGAGCTGTTTTTT
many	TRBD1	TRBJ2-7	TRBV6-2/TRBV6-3	CASSLRTGTDLYEQYF	TGTGCCAGCAGTTTGCGGACCGGGACAGACCTCTACGAGCAGTACTTC
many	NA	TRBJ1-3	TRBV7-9	CASSLFGPDHSGNTIYF	TGTGCCAGCAGCTTATTCGGTCCGGACCACTCTGGAAACACCATATATTTT
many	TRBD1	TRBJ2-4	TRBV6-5	CASSRQGDNIQYF	TGTGCCAGCAGTCGACAGGGGGACAACATTCAGTACTTC
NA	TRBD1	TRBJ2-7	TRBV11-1	CASSSTTGGLLYEQYF	TGTGCCAGCAGCTCGACCACAGGGGGCCTTCTCTACGAGCAGTACTTC
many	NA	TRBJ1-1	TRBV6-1	CASSTGTENTEAFF	TGTGCCAGCAGTACCGGGACGGAGAACACTGAAGCTTTCTTT
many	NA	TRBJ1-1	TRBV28	CASREAPGDTEAFF	TGTGCCAGCAGAGAGGCCCCCGGCGACACTGAAGCTTTCTTT
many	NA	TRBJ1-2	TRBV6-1	CASRELGAVNYGYTF	TGTGCCAGCAGGGAACTAGGGGCGGTCAACTATGGCTACACCTTC
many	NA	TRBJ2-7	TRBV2	CASRDFLNYEQYF	TGTGCCAGCCGGGACTTCCTGAACTACGAGCAGTACTTC
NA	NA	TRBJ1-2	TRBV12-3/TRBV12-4	CASSLGRALRGYTF	TGTGCCAGCAGTTTGGGACGGGCCCTCCGGGGCTACACCTTC